Following are 30 T cell receptor beta chains from one sample sequenced in a study of cytotoxic CD8 clonotypes in ibrutinib-treated CLL. Only in-frame clones appear in the TCRdb table, and some are missing; sequencing was by immunoSEQ multiplex PCR. The top ten hold 5.7% of the sample, which has about 68,000 clones, about two thirds seen once. The sequencing here drew on PBMCs, taken after 12 months of ibrutinib treatment. The receptor source for this set is a human donor with chronic lymphocytic leukemia.

This clone was recorded a few times. The J gene is TRBJ2-1, the V gene TRBV19; 10 nucleotides match TRBD2. After removal of 4 bases from V and 15 bases from J, the junction contained 18 bases not matched to a gene. CDR3 length: 16 residues. Germline V gives CDR1 LNHDA, CDR2 SQIVND (reference sequence). CDR3 coding DNA: TGTGCCAGTAGTACCTTAGAGCGGGGGGGATCCGACTCCACGTTCTTC. It yields the protein CASSTLERGGSDSTFF.

V gene TRBV18 combines with J gene TRBJ2-7; 10 bases map to TRBD1. This CDR3 has 15 residues. J was trimmed by 6 bases and V by 4 bases; bases with no gene match: 9. Germline V gene lookup returns CDR1 KGHSH and CDR2 LQKENI. The CDR3 reads CASSLNRDRGSEQYF. The CDR3 DNA is TGTGCCAGCTCACTCAACCGGGACAGGGGTAGCGAGCAGTACTTC.

This clone has more than one count but fewer than ten. This chain joins TRBV5-4 and TRBJ2-5; perhaps D is TRBD1 or TRBD2 (5 bases each). This CDR3 has 13 residues. Trimming took off 4 bases at V and 2 bases at J, with 9 bases between the two ends. CDR1 SGHNT and CDR2 YYREEE come from the germline V gene (reference sequence). CDR3 protein: CASSRDLQETQYF. For the CDR3, the DNA is TGTGCCAGCAGCCGGGACCTACAAGAGACCCAGTACTTC.

V usage is TRBV7-2 and J usage is TRBJ2-1, with 7 bases aligning to TRBD2. Germline V CDR1 and CDR2: SGHTA, FQGNSA. CDR3 length equals 15 residues. V shed 5 bases, J shed 3 bases, and the junction held 7 bases outside the gene matches. CDR3 coding DNA: TGTGCCAGCAGCCGGTCTGGGGGGGGCTACAATGAGCAGTTCTTC. Its translation is CASSRSGGGYNEQFF.

This chain connects TRBV5-5 to TRBJ2-7; D remains ambiguous. Germline CDR1 SGHKS, CDR2 YYEKEE (reference sequence). CDR3 size: 15 residues. Trimming removed 3 bases at V and 5 bases at J, with 18 bases between. CDR3 region: CASSSGPPRSHEQYF. The CDR3 region has the DNA TGTGCCAGCAGCTCGGGCCCCCCGAGGTCCCACGAGCAGTACTTC.

The V gene is TRBV7-2, the J gene TRBJ1-6; D is unresolved. The CDR3 has 15 residues. Per the germline V gene, CDR1 is SGHTA and CDR2 is FQGNSA. Trimming stripped 1 base from V and 5 bases from J, with 9 bases between. The CDR3 coding sequence is TGTGCCAGCAGCTTAGGCCCGGGAAATAATTCACCCCTCCACTTT. Protein product: CASSLGPGNNSPLHF.

The V and J genes are TRBV21-1 and TRBJ1-5; the tabulated D call, TRBD1, remains unverified against the DNA. TRBV21-1 corresponds to a pseudogene. The CDR3 totals 16 residues. This CDR3 is CASSKGPQGAGQPQHF. The CDR3 DNA reads as TGTGCCAGCAGCAAGGGTCCCCAGGGGGCAGGGCAGCCCCAGCATTTT.

The gene calls are TRBV18 and TRBJ1-1, with a possible D match to TRBD1 (5 bases). The V gene's germline CDR1 is KGHSH and CDR2 LQKENI. V lost 4 bases to trimming and J lost 1 base, with 22 bases between them. CDR3 length: 18 residues. CDR3 amino acids: CASSLTPGRNGENTEAFF. The CDR3 DNA follows: TGTGCCAGCTCACTTACGCCGGGACGAAATGGGGAGAACACTGAAGCTTTCTTT.

Only a few counts were recorded for this clone. The chain has TRBV4-3 and TRBJ1-2; 7 bases align to TRBD1. V trimming: 1 base; J trimming: 2 bases; junction bases outside the gene matches: 4. The germline gives CDR1 LGHNA, CDR2 YSLEER. The CDR3 runs to 15 residues. CDR3 DNA sequence: TGCGCCAGCAGCCAAGCGTTGACAGGGAACTATGGCTACACCTTC. Its protein is CASSQALTGNYGYTF.

The chain uses TRBV6-5 and TRBJ2-1; D gene ambiguous. Looked up from germline, CDR1 is MNHEY and CDR2 is SVGAGI. The CDR3 spans 11 residues. The V end lost 5 bases, the J end lost 10 bases, and 9 bases lay between the germline ends. CDR3 nucleotide sequence: TGTGCCAGCAGTAGAGCGTCCGAGCAGTTCTTC. Translation gives CASSRASEQFF.

The V call is TRBV7-8, the J call TRBJ1-1, with unresolved D. This CDR3 has 13 amino acids. Trimming took off 1 base at V and 8 bases at J, with 11 bases between the two ends. Germline assignment: CDR1 SGHVS and CDR2 FQNEAQ. DNA for the CDR3: TGTGCCAGCAGCTTAGGGTTTCCAGGAGAAGCTTTCTTT. Translation gives CASSLGFPGEAFF.

CDR3 residues: CASRTDSSGNTIYF. The CDR3 nucleotides are TGCGCCAGCAGGACGGACAGTTCTGGAAACACCATATATTTT. The rearrangement uses TRBV5-1 and TRBJ1-3; a weak D match, TRBD1 (6 bases). Germline V gene data show CDR1 as SGHRS and CDR2 as YFSETQ. Trimming cost V 5 bases and J 1 base, with 10 bases left between them. The CDR3 sequence is 14 residues long.

This clone was detected only a few times. The chain employs TRBV4-3 and TRBJ1-5; 8 nucleotides line up with TRBD1. Per the germline V gene, CDR1 is LGHNA and CDR2 is YSLEER. The CDR3 runs to 15 residues. V lost 0 bases, J lost 2 bases, and 0 bases stayed unmatched. CDR3 sequence reads: CASSQETGGNQPQHF. DNA of the CDR3: TGCGCCAGCAGCCAAGAGACAGGGGGCAATCAGCCCCAGCATTTT.

J is TRBJ2-7 and V is TRBV6-6; D unresolved. Germline V gene lookup returns CDR1 MNHNY and CDR2 SVGAGI (reference sequence). The CDR3 spans 12 residues. Trimming stripped 8 bases from V and 1 base from J, with 9 bases between. CDR3 region: CASGLQSYEQYF. CDR3 nucleotide sequence: TGTGCCAGCGGTCTCCAATCCTACGAGCAGTACTTC.

This chain joins TRBV10-2 and TRBJ1-5, with TRBD1 matching 9 bases. From germline, CDR1 is WSHSY and CDR2 SAAADI. The J segment lost 2 bases and the V segment lost 6 bases, leaving 8 bases of the junction unmatched. The CDR3 covers 16 residues. The CDR3 DNA follows: TGCGCCAGCAGGAAAGGGACAGGGAGAGGCAATCAGCCCCAGCATTTT. This translates into CASRKGTGRGNQPQHF.

The chain employs TRBV11-2 and TRBJ2-3; D remains ambiguous. The ends were cut back, 4 bases at V and 0 bases at J, with 5 bases in the middle. Germline V gene sequence: CDR1 SGHAT, CDR2 FQNNGV. The CDR3 has 13 residues. The CDR3, as DNA: TGTGCCAGCAGCTGGGGAAGCACAGATACGCAGTATTTT. This sequence encodes CASSWGSTDTQYF.

V usage is TRBV19 and J usage is TRBJ1-6, with D perhaps TRBD1 (5 bases). This CDR3 has 18 amino acids. The germline V gene encodes CDR1 LNHDA and CDR2 SQIVND (reference sequence). Between the trimmed V and J ends, which lost 0 bases and 6 bases, there was a span of 18 bases. Written as DNA, the CDR3 is TGTGCCAGTAGTATAGATCGGAAGCAGGGTTCGGGTAATTCACCCCTCCACTTT. This sequence encodes CASSIDRKQGSGNSPLHF.

This clone turned up a few times. The chain joins TRBV7-2 to TRBJ1-5; possibly TRBD1 for D (5 bases). The CDR3 sequence is 15 residues long. Trimming removed 2 bases from V and 5 bases from J, with 13 bases in between. Per germline, CDR1 SGHTA and CDR2 FQGNSA. In DNA form, the CDR3 reads TGTGCCAGCAGCTTACTTGGGGACGGGGATCAGCCCCAGCATTTT. This translates into CASSLLGDGDQPQHF.

The gene calls are TRBV4-1 and TRBJ2-2; the match to TRBD2 covers 13 bases. Trimming took 4 bases from V and 1 from J; bases not matched to a gene: 3. Germline V lookup: CDR1 MGHRA, CDR2 YSYEKL. There are 17 residues in the CDR3. The CDR3 DNA is TGCGCCAGCAGCCCCGGACTAGCGGGGGTGAACACCGGGGAGCTGTTTTTT. Translated, it gives CASSPGLAGVNTGELFF.

The chain has TRBV5-5 and TRBJ2-1; 7 bases are shared with TRBD2. After removal of 4 bases from V and 2 bases from J, the junction contained 3 bases not matched to a gene. The CDR3 length is 14 residues. Germline lookup yields CDR1 SGHKS and CDR2 YYEKEE (reference sequence). CDR3 nucleotides: TGTGCCAGCAGCCCGACTAGCACCTACAATGAGCAGTTCTTC. This sequence encodes CASSPTSTYNEQFF.

The DNA for the CDR3 is TGTGCCAGCACACCAGGACAGGGGGCCATATTCTATGGCTACACCTTC. It codes for CASTPGQGAIFYGYTF. The gene calls are TRBV27 and TRBJ1-2, with TRBD1 matching 11 bases. Losses at the gene ends were 7 bases for V and 4 bases for J; bases not matched to a gene: 11. CDR3 size: 16 residues. Germline CDR1 MNHEY, CDR2 SMNVEV (reference sequence).

In this sample, this clone turned up a few times. V and J are TRBV11-2 and TRBJ1-1, with D possibly TRBD1 on 5 matching bases. The CDR3 runs 14 residues. Trimming removed 4 bases from V and 1 base from J, with 10 bases in between. Germline CDR1 reads SGHAT; CDR2 reads FQNNGV. The CDR3 loop reads CASSSTDRNTEAFF. CDR3 nucleotides: TGTGCCAGCAGCTCCACAGACAGGAACACTGAAGCTTTCTTT.

This clone was seen more than once but under ten times. The rearrangement uses TRBV5-6 and TRBJ2-5, with D perhaps given as TRBD1 or TRBD2 (6 bases each). V shed 0 bases and J shed 4 bases, with 19 bases lying between them. The CDR3 loop spans 17 amino acids. Per the germline V gene, CDR1 is SGHDT and CDR2 is YYEEEE. CDR3 DNA: TGTGCCAGCAGCTTGGGAAGGGGGGCGCCCCTAGGAGAGACCCAGTACTTC. Encoded protein: CASSLGRGAPLGETQYF.

This chain joins TRBV7-2 and TRBJ1-5; 9 nucleotides agree with TRBD1. This CDR3 contains 14 residues. With 5 bases clipped from V and 5 bases from J, the junction kept 4 bases outside the gene matches. Per germline, CDR1 SGHTA and CDR2 FQGNSA. CDR3 nucleotide sequence: TGTGCCAGCAGCCACGACAGGGGGTATCAGCCCCAGCATTTT. This gives the protein CASSHDRGYQPQHF.

The CDR3 loop reads CASRRTGEYGYTF. In DNA, the CDR3 is TGTGCCAGCAGGAGGACAGGAGAGTATGGCTACACCTTC. J is TRBJ1-2 and V is TRBV7-2; 7 positions agree with TRBD1. CDR1 and CDR2 (germline): SGHTA, FQGNSA. The CDR3 is made up of 13 amino acids. Germline trimming cut 6 bases from V and 5 bases from J; bases unmatched to any gene: 6.

Concerning this clone: One end of the junction does not line up with germline, which may come from a read error. V usage is TRBV6-1 and J usage is TRBJ2-7; 7 nucleotides line up with TRBD1. Germline-derived CDR1 and CDR2 are MNHNS and SASEGT. The CDR3 is 11 amino acids. The CDR3 coding sequence is TGTGCCAGCAGTAATGACAGGGTCGTGGACTTC. It codes for CASSNDRVVDF.

The chain recombines TRBV9 with TRBJ2-2; 11 bases are shared with TRBD2. CDR3 length: 17 amino acids. After removal of 2 bases from V and 8 bases from J, the junction contained 11 bases not matched to a gene. CDR1 and CDR2 from the germline V gene are SGDLS and YYNGEE. CDR3 amino acids: CASSVGRLAGRAGELFF. DNA of the CDR3: TGTGCCAGCAGCGTCGGCCGACTAGCGGGGAGGGCGGGGGAGCTGTTTTTT.

This clone turned up a few times. The rearrangement joins TRBV18 to TRBJ1-4, with D tentatively TRBD1 (5 bases). V was shortened by 3 bases and J by 7 bases, with 15 bases between the two germline ends. Germline CDR1 KGHSH, CDR2 LQKENI. CDR3 length: 15 amino acids. CDR3: CASSPWSGRGEKLFF. CDR3 nucleotide sequence: TGTGCCAGCTCACCTTGGTCAGGGAGGGGTGAAAAACTGTTTTTT.

This chain links TRBV29-1 with TRBJ1-2; D might be TRBD1 (5 bases). The CDR3 consists of 12 residues. V dropped 6 bases and J dropped 4 bases, with 12 bases sitting between them. Germline values: CDR1 SQVTM, CDR2 ANQGSEA. The CDR3, as DNA: TGCAGCGTGGACGGGGGAATCTATGGCTACACCTTC. It is translated as CSVDGGIYGYTF.

This chain connects TRBV28 to TRBJ2-7; no reliable D call. The CDR3 extends over 18 amino acids. V lost 4 bases to trimming and J lost 0 bases, with 22 bases between them. CDR1 and CDR2 (germline): MDHEN, SYDVKM. The CDR3 here is CASSYVLRRPPYSYEQYF. The CDR3 coding sequence is TGTGCCAGCAGTTACGTCCTTCGCAGGCCACCTTACTCCTACGAGCAGTACTTC.